This T cell receptor (beta chain) was found in a study of T cells in tuberculosis. Study as a whole: In South Africa, adults with active tuberculosis were compared with IGRA-negative and latently infected IGRA-positive adolescents.

Study findings and constraints: GMM-specific TCRs were nearer to active tuberculosis alpha repertoires, suggesting expansion.

There are 13 residues in the CDR3. CDR1 is MNHEY and CDR2 is SVGAGI in the germline V gene. V was pared by 6 bases and J by 9 bases, with 18 bases between. Comment on this clone: Its cognate antigen is unknown.

Produced via immunoSEQ multiplex PCR; TCRdb's table is partial and in-frame only. The sample records tens of thousands of clones, roughly 95% being singletons. The V and J genes are TRBV6-5 and TRBJ2-7, with D possibly being TRBD2 (5 bases). This TCR was sampled from a donor aged 5 to 30 with latent tuberculosis or without tuberculosis infection. The sequencing input was PBMCs. The CDR3 sequence: CASSVDPVGGQYF. The DNA for the CDR3 is TGTGCCAGCAGCGTGGACCCGGTAGGAGGGCAGTACTTC.